This entry lists 17 T cell receptor beta chains sequenced from one sample in a study of tumor-infiltrating lymphocytes in primary liver carcinoma. Starting from approximately 470 ng of total RNA, TCR beta cDNA was produced with a primer in the constant region. ARM-PCR was slightly modified, and three nested multiplex PCR rounds with it gave rise to the TCR beta libraries. Investigators reported that the first two PCR rounds, at 10 to 11 cycles each, used TRBV1-TRBV30 forward primers with a C-beta reverse primer. TCRdb re-called the multiplex PCR reads with MiXCR, one entry per CDR3 protein. The data hold over 45,000 distinct CDR3 sequences, with 71% observed a single time. Unsorted bulk tissue, roughly 19-33 mg of it, served as the source for co-extraction of RNA and DNA. Source material: liver tumor tissue from sampling region 5. The subset denotes: tumor region T5, tumor centre. The receptors here all came from a man in his forties with primary liver carcinoma and hepatitis B virus infection.

The V and J genes are TRBV12-3 or TRBV12-4 and TRBJ2-7; D gene ambiguous. Trimming cost V 2 bases and J 1 base, with 9 bases left between them. The length of the CDR3 is 14 residues. The DNA for the CDR3 is TGTGCCAGCAGTTTATCCAAGTGGTCCTACGAGCAGTACTTC. This encodes CASSLSKWSYEQYF.

With regard to this clonotype: Its ends do not fully match the called genes, so a read error is possible. V is TRBV12-3 or TRBV12-4 and J is TRBJ2-6; 7 nucleotides align to TRBD1. This CDR3 has 17 amino acids. The CDR3 DNA is TGTGCCAGCGGTTTAACGGGACAGATCTCTCGGGCCAACGTCCTGACTTTC. Amino acid sequence: CASGLTGQISRANVLTF.

In its sample, this clonotype is medium-sized (0.01 to 0.1%). V and J are TRBV11-2 and TRBJ1-1; D is unresolved. Trimming left V 0 bases short and J 4 bases short, with 9 bases between. The CDR3 totals 14 residues. Germline V gene sequence: CDR1 SGHAT, CDR2 FQNNGV. The CDR3 reads CASSLEYGVTEAFF. In DNA, the CDR3 is TGTGCCAGCAGCTTAGAGTACGGCGTCACTGAAGCTTTCTTT.

V usage is TRBV5-4 and J usage is TRBJ2-5; TRBD2 matches 11 bases. The CDR3 runs to 16 residues. Germline CDR1 and CDR2: SGHNT and YYREEE (reference sequence). After removal of 4 bases from V and 4 bases from J, the junction contained 9 bases not matched to a gene. This CDR3 is CASSHTTSGSGETQYF. For the CDR3, the DNA is TGTGCCAGCAGCCATACTACTAGCGGGAGTGGAGAGACCCAGTACTTC.

Many counts were recorded for this clonotype. As DNA, the CDR3 is TGCGCCAGCAGCCAAGGAGGACAGGGTTCCTACTACGAGCAGTACTTC. Translating it yields CASSQGGQGSYYEQYF. The chain has TRBV4-1 and TRBJ2-7; 8 nucleotides align to TRBD1. Trimming removed 1 base from V and 3 bases from J; junction bases left unmatched: 8. This CDR3 contains 16 residues. Germline V gives CDR1 MGHRA, CDR2 YSYEKL.

The chain has TRBV28 and TRBJ1-2; possibly TRBD1 for D (5 bases). Germline V gene lookup returns CDR1 MDHEN and CDR2 SYDVKM. Trimming removed 5 bases from V and 4 bases from J, with 23 bases in between. This CDR3 is 17 amino acids long. CDR3 residues: CASSTGGAVHSFYGYTF. As DNA, the CDR3 is TGTGCCAGCAGTACGGGAGGGGCGGTCCACAGCTTCTATGGCTACACCTTC.

This clonotype was detected a few times. The chain carries TRBV20-1 and TRBJ2-3, with 12 bases fitting TRBD2. The CDR3 covers 15 residues. Trimming took 2 bases from V and 5 from J; bases not matched to a gene: 5. Germline V lookup: CDR1 DFQATT, CDR2 SNEGSKA (reference sequence). The CDR3 loop reads CSARYSGLAGDTQYF. As DNA, the CDR3 is TGCAGTGCTAGATATTCGGGACTAGCGGGAGATACGCAGTATTTT.

This clonotype was picked up many times. The chain carries TRBV6-2 or TRBV6-3 and TRBJ1-5, with D unclear. Germline V CDR1 and CDR2: MNHEY, SVGEGT. The CDR3 is 14 amino acids. Trimming pared 7 bases from V and 0 bases from J, leaving 10 bases between. CDR3 nucleotide sequence: TGTGCCAGCAAAGCCTTGAGTAGCAATCAGCCCCAGCATTTT. Protein: CASKALSSNQPQHF.

In this sample, this clonotype turned up a few times. The chain combines TRBV2 with TRBJ2-7, with 13 nucleotides matching TRBD2. CDR1 and CDR2 from the germline V gene are SNHLY and FYNNEI. This CDR3 spans 15 amino acids. V was pared by 4 bases and J by 2 bases, with 2 bases of the junction left unmatched. The CDR3 loop is CASSGLAGGTYEQYF. The CDR3 nucleotides read TGTGCCAGCAGTGGACTAGCGGGAGGAACCTACGAGCAGTACTTC.

On this clonotype itself: This CDR3 is missing its conserved last phenylalanine or tryptophan, likely due to a read error. It is unclear where the CDR3 begins or ends on the DNA, so no DNA is shown, and the CDR3 is as TCRdb lists it. The V gene is TRBV11-2, the J gene TRBJ1-4; TRBD1 was called by the table and not checked on the DNA. Per germline, CDR1 SGHAT and CDR2 FQNNGV. From its first to its last residue, the CDR3 has 14 amino acids. The CDR3 here is CASGLEVGDEKLLL.

The rearrangement joins TRBV12-3 or TRBV12-4 to TRBJ2-7; no definite D call. V dropped 5 bases and J dropped 7 bases, with 12 bases sitting between them. The CDR3 runs 12 residues. The CDR3 sequence is CASSRMGREQYV. In DNA, the CDR3 is TGTGCCAGCAGTCGGATGGGTAGGGAGCAGTACGTC.

V gene TRBV29-1 combines with J gene TRBJ2-1; TRBD2 agrees at 11 bases. V lost 1 base and J lost 8; bases outside the gene matches: 10. Germline V gene data show CDR1 as SQVTM and CDR2 as ANQGSEA. The CDR3 covers 16 residues. In nucleotides, the CDR3 is TGCAGCGTTGAAGGGGGGGCTAGCGGGAGGCACGATGAGCAGTTCTTC. It encodes CSVEGGASGRHDEQFF.

About this clonotype: The junction differs from germline at one of its ends, possibly a read error. The chain is built from TRBV30 and TRBJ2-2; D uncertain. The CDR3 has 14 amino acids. CDR1 and CDR2 from the germline V gene are GTSNPN and SVGIG (reference sequence). The CDR3 DNA is TGTGCATGGAAAAGGACGGCGAGCACCGGGGAGCTGTTTTTT. This gives the protein CAWKRTASTGELFF.

Details on this clonotype: Just one base apart from a much larger clone, this may be a read error. The CDR3 sequence is CASSLGEPPDTQYF. As DNA, the CDR3 is TGTGCCAGCAGTTTGGGGGAGCCACCAGATACGCAGTATTTT. The chain couples TRBV28 to TRBJ2-3; D could derive from TRBD1 or TRBD2 (5 bases each). The CDR3 has 14 residues. CDR1 is MDHEN, CDR2 SYDVKM, per germline. Trimming took off 3 bases at V and 4 bases at J, with 11 bases between the two ends.

This clonotype was seen repeatedly, ten times or more. One junction end disagrees with the germline gene, perhaps due to a read error. This sequence joins TRBV13 and TRBJ1-6; 9 bases line up with TRBD1. CDR1 and CDR2 (germline): PRHDT, FYEKMQ (reference sequence). The CDR3 loop spans 11 amino acids. CDR3 sequence reads: CASSFGQGLSF. The CDR3 DNA reads as TGTGCCAGCAGCTTCGGACAGGGGCTCTCCTTT.

As for this clonotype: A read error may produce the germline difference seen at one junction end. The rearrangement links TRBV11-1 to TRBJ2-3; 8 nucleotides align to TRBD2. Germline values: CDR1 SGHAT, CDR2 FQDESV (reference sequence). This CDR3 is 14 amino acids long. The CDR3 DNA reads TGTGCCGGCGCGGGGGGAGCTTGCACTGATACGCAGTATTTT. Translating it yields CAGAGGACTDTQYF.

With respect to this clonotype: The junction departs from germline at one end; a sequencing error may be responsible. The V gene is TRBV29-1, the J gene TRBJ2-1, with 10 bases matching TRBD2. This CDR3 is 14 amino acids long. The germline V gene encodes CDR1 SQVTM and CDR2 ANQGSEA. CDR3 bases: TGCAGCGCGACTCTAGCGGGAGAATCTGATGAGCAGTTGTTC. Translating gives CSATLAGESDEQLF.